Each of the 32 T cell receptor beta chains below was sequenced from the same sample in a study of cytomegalovirus exposure and HLA in healthy donors. Vbeta (60) and Jbeta (13) primers were used in the PCR. Here immunoSEQ multiplex PCR was the method, and the copy in TCRdb shows in-frame clones only, minus some. The sample contains approximately 96,000 clones, 74% of which appear only once. The sequencing sample was made of PBMCs. All receptors come from a male donor in good health and CMV-seronegative.

The chain combines TRBV14 with TRBJ1-1; 7 bases match TRBD1. Germline values: CDR1 SGHDN, CDR2 FVKESK. Trimming took 1 base from V and 4 from J; bases not matched to a gene: 3. This CDR3 has 14 residues. The CDR3 region has the DNA TGTGCCAGCAGCCAAGTTCAGGGGGGCACTGAAGCTTTCTTT. Its protein is CASSQVQGGTEAFF.

The V gene is TRBV28, the J gene TRBJ2-7; D is unresolved. The CDR3 consists of 13 residues. The germline CDR1 and CDR2 sequences are MDHEN and SYDVKM. Trimming pared 2 bases from V and 1 base from J, leaving 6 bases between. CDR3 protein: CASSLEVSYEQYF. Written as DNA, the CDR3 is TGTGCCAGCAGTTTAGAGGTTTCCTACGAGCAGTACTTC.

This sequence joins TRBV27 and TRBJ2-1, with D hard to call. The germline gives CDR1 MNHEY, CDR2 SMNVEV (reference sequence). The CDR3 has 14 amino acids. V was shortened by 5 bases and J by 5 bases, with 13 bases between the two germline ends. The CDR3 DNA is TGTGCCAGCAGTCTCCTGGGCTACCACAATGAGCAGTTCTTC. This encodes CASSLLGYHNEQFF.

This clone has only a few counts. The V call is TRBV27, the J call TRBJ2-5, with 10 bases that match TRBD1. CDR3 length: 16 amino acids. Germline CDR1 is MNHEY and CDR2 is SMNVEV (reference sequence). V was pared by 5 bases and J by 5 bases, with 11 bases of the junction left unmatched. CDR3 amino acids: CASSNRDRGFLETQYF. The CDR3 nucleotides are TGTGCCAGCAGTAATCGGGACAGGGGATTTTTGGAGACCCAGTACTTC.

The gene calls are TRBV28 and TRBJ1-5; TRBD1 might be the D (5 bases). Deletions cut 3 bases from V and 0 bases from J, with 15 bases between. The CDR3 consists of 17 residues. From germline, CDR1 is MDHEN and CDR2 SYDVKM. In DNA, the CDR3 is TGTGCCAGCAGTTTCCCCCAGGGTTGGTCTAGCAATCAGCCCCAGCATTTT. Translation: CASSFPQGWSSNQPQHF. Looking up the rest from reference TRBV28 and TRBJ1-5 gives the full variable domain: DVKVTQSSRYLVKRTGEKVFLECVQDMDHENMFWYRQDPGLGLRLIYFSYDVKMKEKGDIPEGYSVSREKKERFSLILESASTNQTSMYLCASSFPQGWSSNQPQHFGDGTRLSIL.

The chain employs TRBV29-1 and TRBJ1-2, with TRBD1 identical over 7 bases. The CDR3 contains 13 residues. The junction had 5 bases not matched to a gene; V was cut back by 0 bases and J by 7 bases. Germline V lookup: CDR1 SQVTM, CDR2 ANQGSEA. CDR3 sequence reads: CSVEDEGGSGYTF. The CDR3 DNA is TGCAGCGTTGAAGATGAAGGGGGCTCTGGCTACACCTTC.

This chain connects TRBV28 to TRBJ1-2; 11 positions agree with TRBD1. V shed 3 bases and J 7 bases; nucleotides not matched to a gene: 4. Germline V gives CDR1 MDHEN, CDR2 SYDVKM. CDR3 length equals 14 residues. This CDR3 is CASSLGQGVVGYTF. The CDR3 nucleotides read TGTGCCAGCAGTTTGGGACAGGGGGTAGTTGGCTACACCTTC.

This sequence joins TRBV7-2 and TRBJ2-3; 8 bases fit TRBD2. The trim removed 4 bases at V and 0 bases at J, leaving 6 bases unmatched. The CDR3 is 16 residues long. The germline V gene encodes CDR1 SGHTA and CDR2 FQGNSA. CDR3: CASSSGLADSTDTQYF. CDR3 DNA sequence: TGTGCCAGCAGCTCCGGACTAGCTGATAGCACAGATACGCAGTATTTT.

CDR3 nucleotide sequence: TGCGCCAGCAGTAATGTCTGGCAGACAAGCTCCTACGAGCAGTACTTC. Protein sequence: CASSNVWQTSSYEQYF. This chain connects TRBV10-2 to TRBJ2-7; D ambiguous. This CDR3 region has 16 residues. The ends were cut back, 5 bases at V and 0 bases at J, with 17 bases in the middle. Germline values: CDR1 WSHSY, CDR2 SAAADI.

The chain employs TRBV4-2 and TRBJ1-1; a possible D gene is TRBD1 (5 bases). The CDR3 consists of 13 residues. V was pared by 2 bases and J by 11 bases, with 15 bases between. The germline V gene has CDR1 LGHNA and CDR2 YNFKEQ. The CDR3 bases are TGTGCCAGCAGCCAACAGGGTGAGACGGTTGCTTTCTTT. This gives the protein CASSQQGETVAFF.

The chain links TRBV28 to TRBJ1-2; 8 bases agree with TRBD1. Losses at the gene ends were 0 bases for V and 8 bases for J; bases not matched to a gene: 8. This CDR3 contains 15 residues. Germline V gene lookup returns CDR1 MDHEN and CDR2 SYDVKM. The CDR3 sequence is CASSLWEQGDQGYTF. Written as DNA, the CDR3 is TGTGCCAGCAGTTTATGGGAACAGGGGGATCAAGGCTACACCTTC.

In DNA form, the CDR3 reads TGTGCCAGCAGGCCGGGGGGGCCAGATACGCAGTATTTT. Amino acids: CASRPGGPDTQYF. The chain recombines TRBV7-2 with TRBJ2-3, with TRBD2 matching 8 bases. Germline V gene data show CDR1 as SGHTA and CDR2 as FQGNSA. The CDR3 spans 13 residues. J was trimmed by 4 bases and V by 6 bases; bases with no gene match: 3.

This chain connects TRBV7-3 to TRBJ2-6; D is possibly TRBD1 (6 bases). The V end was cut by 1 base, the J end by 0 bases, with 16 bases between. CDR1 and CDR2 from the germline V gene are SGHTA and FQGTGA. The CDR3 has 19 amino acids. The CDR3 spells CASSLIPTGPGSGANVLTF. As DNA, the CDR3 is TGTGCCAGCAGCTTAATACCGACAGGCCCTGGCTCTGGGGCCAACGTCCTGACTTTC.

The rearrangement uses TRBV6-6 and TRBJ1-2; TRBD1 is a possible D gene (5 bases). V lost 0 bases and J lost 7, with 9 bases in between. The CDR3 sequence is 13 residues long. Germline CDR1 reads MNHNY; CDR2 reads SVGAGI (reference sequence). CDR3 protein: CASSYSGRTGYTF. CDR3 coding DNA: TGTGCCAGCAGTTACTCGGGGCGGACTGGCTACACCTTC.

The chain is built from TRBV19 and TRBJ2-7; 8 nucleotides line up with TRBD1. Germline CDR1 reads LNHDA; CDR2 reads SQIVND (reference sequence). This CDR3 is built from 15 residues. The ends lost 5 bases at V and 3 bases at J; junction bases unmatched: 9. The CDR3: CASSVEQGGGYEQYF. The CDR3 region has the DNA TGTGCCAGTAGTGTCGAACAGGGGGGAGGCTACGAGCAGTACTTC.

The rearrangement uses TRBV4-2 and TRBJ2-7; D gene uncertain. The germline CDR1 and CDR2 sequences are LGHNA and YNFKEQ. V was trimmed by 0 bases and J by 0 bases, leaving 9 bases between them. This CDR3 contains 15 residues. CDR3 sequence reads: CASSQDFEPSYEQYF. The CDR3 region has the DNA TGTGCCAGCAGCCAAGATTTTGAGCCCTCCTACGAGCAGTACTTC.

V and J are TRBV27 and TRBJ2-7; TRBD2 might be the D (6 bases). Germline V lookup: CDR1 MNHEY, CDR2 SMNVEV (reference sequence). The CDR3 has 13 residues. The ends were cut back, 4 bases at V and 3 bases at J, with 10 bases in the middle. The CDR3 protein is CASSSGVNYEQYF. Here the CDR3 DNA reads TGTGCCAGCAGTTCGGGGGTAAACTACGAGCAGTACTTC.

This clone was counted a single time. V usage is TRBV6-1 and J usage is TRBJ2-2; 10 positions agree with TRBD1. Losses at the gene ends were 2 bases for V and 3 bases for J; bases not matched to a gene: 9. The V gene's germline CDR1 is MNHNS and CDR2 SASEGT. This CDR3 is 18 amino acids long. CDR3 in DNA: TGTGCCAGCAGTGAAAGGAGGTCGACAGGGGGCTACACCGGGGAGCTGTTTTTT. Amino acid sequence: CASSERRSTGGYTGELFF.

This sequence joins TRBV6-1 and TRBJ1-5, with unresolved D. CDR3 size: 13 residues. V lost 4 bases, J lost 5 bases, and 9 bases lay in between. The germline gives CDR1 MNHNS, CDR2 SASEGT. The CDR3 loop reads CASSAGSYQPQHF. In DNA, the CDR3 is TGTGCCAGCAGTGCCGGGAGCTATCAGCCCCAGCATTTT.

This chain links TRBV18 with TRBJ1-5; D perhaps matches TRBD1 (5 bases). The CDR3 contains 13 residues. From germline, CDR1 is KGHSH and CDR2 LQKENI. Between the trimmed V and J ends, which lost 5 bases and 4 bases, there was a span of 9 bases. CDR3 nucleotides: TGTGCCAGCTCAGCGACAGAGAATCAGCCCCAGCATTTT. Its translation is CASSATENQPQHF.

This rearrangement joins TRBV5-1 to TRBJ2-5; 14 bases are a match to TRBD2. V trimming: 3 bases; J trimming: 5 bases; junction bases outside the gene matches: 3. The germline V gene has CDR1 SGHRS and CDR2 YFSETQ. The CDR3 has 15 amino acids. CDR3 DNA: TGCGCCAGCAGCTGGAGGACTAGCGGGAGGGAGACCCAGTACTTC. Its translation: CASSWRTSGRETQYF.

This sequence joins TRBV28 and TRBJ2-7, with TRBD1 as a possible D gene (7 bases). Trimming removed 6 bases from V and 0 bases from J, with 15 bases in between. CDR3 size: 15 residues. In germline, CDR1 is MDHEN, CDR2 SYDVKM. The CDR3 loop is CASSIGRDSSYEQYF. DNA for the CDR3: TGTGCCAGCAGCATAGGGCGGGACAGCTCCTACGAGCAGTACTTC.

This sequence joins TRBV5-6 and TRBJ2-1; 13 bases fit TRBD2. There are 17 residues in the CDR3. Germline CDR1 and CDR2: SGHDT and YYEEEE. V shed 0 bases and J 6 bases; nucleotides not matched to a gene: 6. The CDR3 nucleotides are TGTGCCAGCAGCTTGGCGGGACTAGCGGGACCATCCAATGAGCAGTTCTTC. Protein product: CASSLAGLAGPSNEQFF.

The CDR3: CASSLVNGANYGYTF. Here the CDR3 DNA reads TGTGCCAGCAGCTTGGTTAACGGTGCTAACTATGGCTACACCTTC. The chain recombines TRBV7-9 with TRBJ1-2; D unresolved. The length of the CDR3 is 15 residues. In germline, CDR1 is SEHNR, CDR2 FQNEAQ (reference sequence). Trimming removed 3 bases from V and 0 bases from J, with 11 bases in between.

The chain combines TRBV9 with TRBJ1-1; D might be TRBD1 (5 bases). The CDR3 sequence is 16 residues long. Germline assignment: CDR1 SGDLS and CDR2 YYNGEE. Trimming stripped 4 bases from V and 2 bases from J, with 18 bases between. As DNA, the CDR3 is TGTGCCAGCAGCCCAAGACCCCAGACAGCCAACACTGAAGCTTTCTTT. Translation: CASSPRPQTANTEAFF. Full variable domain (remainder filled in from reference TRBV9 and TRBJ1-1): DSGVTQTPKHLITATGQRVTLRCSPRSGDLSVYWYQQSLDQGLQFLIQYYNGEERAKGNILERFSAQQFPDLHSELNLSSLELGDSALYFCASSPRPQTANTEAFFGQGTRLTVV.

The chain recombines TRBV6-1 with TRBJ2-1, with D perhaps TRBD1 (6 bases). Germline V CDR1 and CDR2: MNHNS, SASEGT. The CDR3 is 14 amino acids. V lost 3 bases, J lost 6 bases, and 12 bases lay in between. The CDR3 coding sequence is TGTGCCAGCAGTGACTCAAACAGGGTCAATGAGCAGTTCTTC. Amino acid sequence: CASSDSNRVNEQFF.

The CDR3 coding sequence is TGCGCCAGCAGCCAAGTGGGGACTAGCGGGAGTGGTGAGCAGTTCTTC. Protein: CASSQVGTSGSGEQFF. The chain joins TRBV4-3 to TRBJ2-1; TRBD2 agrees at 14 bases. V was pared by 1 base and J by 9 bases, with 5 bases of the junction left unmatched. Per the germline V gene, CDR1 is LGHNA and CDR2 is YSLEER. The CDR3 is made up of 16 amino acids.

V usage is TRBV4-1 and J usage is TRBJ2-7; 8 nucleotides agree with TRBD2. The CDR3 length is 18 residues. Per the germline V gene, CDR1 is MGHRA and CDR2 is YSYEKL. The V and J ends lost 0 bases and 2 bases, in that order; junction bases with no gene match: 12. CDR3 residues: CASSQDRGTSHIPYEQYF. In nucleotides, the CDR3 is TGCGCCAGCAGCCAAGATCGGGGGACTAGTCACATCCCCTACGAGCAGTACTTC.

This chain connects TRBV7-2 to TRBJ2-5; 9 nucleotides agree with TRBD2. The ends lost 5 bases at V and 2 bases at J; junction bases unmatched: 6. The CDR3 totals 15 residues. CDR1 is SGHTA, CDR2 FQGNSA, per germline. The CDR3 here is CASSHWTSEQETQYF. For the CDR3, the DNA is TGTGCCAGCAGCCATTGGACTAGCGAGCAAGAGACCCAGTACTTC.

This clone was counted a single time. This chain joins TRBV28 and TRBJ1-5; 8 bases line up with TRBD1. Germline CDR1 MDHEN, CDR2 SYDVKM. CDR3 length equals 14 residues. Germline trimming cut 6 bases from V and 7 bases from J; bases unmatched to any gene: 8. This CDR3 reads CASSADREEQPQHF. DNA of the CDR3: TGTGCCAGCAGCGCGGACAGGGAGGAACAGCCCCAGCATTTT.

The chain uses TRBV4-1 and TRBJ2-1, with a tentative D call TRBD1 (7 bases). The germline gives CDR1 MGHRA, CDR2 YSYEKL. Trimming stripped 0 bases from V and 5 bases from J, with 11 bases between. This CDR3 comprises 15 residues. The CDR3 reads CASSQDGRGDNEQFF. The CDR3 coding sequence is TGCGCCAGCAGCCAAGACGGCAGGGGGGACAATGAGCAGTTCTTC.

The chain has TRBV5-1 and TRBJ1-1, with 7 bases that match TRBD1. J was trimmed by 5 bases and V by 1 base; bases with no gene match: 8. The CDR3 sequence is 15 residues long. Germline V gene sequence: CDR1 SGHRS, CDR2 YFSETQ. CDR3 nucleotide sequence: TGCGCCAGCAGCTTGCTGGGACAGAAAGGGACTGAAGCTTTCTTT. Amino acid sequence: CASSLLGQKGTEAFF.